What follows is one T cell receptor beta chain and its context. This may come from a read error, since a much larger clone is one base off. The data are from a study of T cells in Graves' hyperthyroidism and ophthalmopathy. The CDR3 regions of TCR beta were amplified from RNA transcripts. The TCR CDR3 first-round RT-PCR relied on the HTBI primer set. MiXCR, run by TCRdb on the multiplex PCR reads, gives a single entry per CDR3 protein. The repertoire holds 370,000 or so distinct CDR3 sequences, with around a sixth as singletons. Hyperthyroidism was newly diagnosed in patients aged 18 to 65 (duration under 2 months). Isolation of PBMCs was performed on approximately 10 ml fresh peripheral blood. The V and J ends lost 6 bases and 11 bases, in that order; junction bases with no gene match: 28. The CDR3 runs to 19 residues. Germline values: CDR1 SQVTM, CDR2 ANQGSEA.

This TCR was sampled from a woman under 30 with Graves' hyperthyroidism that later progressed to Graves' ophthalmopathy. The source material was blood. This sequence joins TRBV29-1 and TRBJ2-1; TRBD2 matches 10 bases. The CDR3, as DNA: TGCAGCGTACTAGCGGGAAGTAAACCACAATTGGGGGTCACAATGAAGCAGTTCTTC. Its protein is CSVLAGSKPQLGVTMKQFF.